Listed here are 18 T cell receptor beta chains from one sample, sequenced in a study of cytomegalovirus exposure and HLA in healthy donors. Generated by immunoSEQ multiplex PCR, the TCRdb table keeps only in-frame clones and is missing some. The sample has hundreds of thousands of clones, 86% seen once. The specimen sequenced was PBMCs. The receptors were gathered from a woman in her late teens or twenties in good health and CMV-seronegative.

The chain has TRBV15 and TRBJ1-4; 7 bases agree with TRBD1. The CDR3 loop spans 18 amino acids. With V trimmed by 0 bases and J by 0 bases, 7 bases remained unmatched. Per germline, CDR1 LNHNV and CDR2 YYDKDF (reference sequence). CDR3 protein: CATSRDLRDSSTNEKLFF. In DNA form, the CDR3 reads TGTGCCACCAGCAGAGATCTCCGGGACAGCTCAACTAATGAAAAACTGTTTTTT.

This rearrangement joins TRBV6-5 to TRBJ1-1, with D unresolved. In germline, CDR1 is MNHEY, CDR2 SVGAGI. Trimming stripped 5 bases from V and 2 bases from J, with 9 bases between. The CDR3 has 13 amino acids. The CDR3 is CASSGTTNTEAFF. The CDR3 DNA sequence: TGTGCCAGCAGTGGCACAACCAACACTGAAGCTTTCTTT.

The CDR3: CASSQGLAANNEQFF. CDR3 DNA: TGTGCCAGCAGCCAAGGACTAGCAGCCAACAATGAGCAGTTCTTC. V is TRBV28 and J is TRBJ2-1; TRBD2 aligns across 8 bases. After removal of 6 bases from V and 5 bases from J, the junction contained 9 bases not matched to a gene. The CDR3 has 15 amino acids. Per germline, CDR1 MDHEN and CDR2 SYDVKM.

V usage is TRBV4-1 and J usage is TRBJ1-1; D possibly corresponds to TRBD1 (5 bases). The CDR3 covers 17 residues. V was shortened by 0 bases and J by 2 bases, with 16 bases between the two germline ends. CDR1 MGHRA and CDR2 YSYEKL come from the germline V gene. This CDR3 reads CASSQDSGRGLNTEAFF. CDR3 bases: TGCGCCAGCAGCCAAGATTCCGGGAGGGGCCTAAACACTGAAGCTTTCTTT.

This clone appeared a single time. The rearrangement uses TRBV19 and TRBJ1-2; 7 positions agree with TRBD1. This CDR3 spans 15 amino acids. The V gene end was trimmed by 9 bases and the J gene end by 3 bases; junction bases not matched to a gene: 13. CDR1 is LNHDA and CDR2 is SQIVND in the germline V gene (reference sequence). Here the CDR3 reads CASKPWDSGYYGYTF. The CDR3 nucleotides are TGTGCCAGCAAGCCCTGGGACAGTGGATACTATGGCTACACCTTC. Complete variable domain (other parts from reference TRBV19 and TRBJ1-2): DGGITQSPKYLFRKEGQNVTLSCEQNLNHDAMYWYRQDPGQGLRLIYYSQIVNDFQKGDIAEGYSVSREKKESFPLTVTSAQKNPTAFYLCASKPWDSGYYGYTFGSGTRLTVV.

J is TRBJ1-1 and V is TRBV5-1; 10 nucleotides align to TRBD1. This CDR3 is 15 amino acids long. Looked up from germline, CDR1 is SGHRS and CDR2 is YFSETQ. V dropped 4 bases and J dropped 0; count of bases not matched to a gene: 3. The CDR3 spells CASSPDRGLNTEAFF. The CDR3 DNA is TGCGCCAGCAGCCCGGACAGGGGGTTGAACACTGAAGCTTTCTTT.

This chain joins TRBV30 and TRBJ1-1, with TRBD1 matching 9 bases. Germline CDR1 GTSNPN, CDR2 SVGIG (reference sequence). CDR3 length: 14 amino acids. Unmatched junction bases numbered 6, after V lost 3 bases and J lost 4 bases. CDR3 residues: CAWSADRGSTEAFF. The CDR3 nucleotides are TGTGCCTGGAGCGCTGACAGGGGGAGCACTGAAGCTTTCTTT.

This clone was found once. In DNA, the CDR3 is TGTGCCAGCAGCGCCTCCTTGCCTAGCTCTTTTAACACCGGGGAGCTGTTTTTT. This sequence encodes CASSASLPSSFNTGELFF. This chain connects TRBV9 to TRBJ2-2; D possibly corresponds to TRBD2 (5 bases). In germline, CDR1 is SGDLS, CDR2 YYNGEE. V dropped 3 bases and J dropped 2 bases, with 20 bases sitting between them. This CDR3 has 18 residues.

This chain joins TRBV4-2 and TRBJ1-1; TRBD1 aligns across 8 bases. Trimming removed 0 bases from V and 5 bases from J; junction bases left unmatched: 5. The CDR3 loop spans 15 amino acids. Germline CDR1 reads LGHNA; CDR2 reads YNFKEQ. CDR3 amino acids: CASSQEWQGATEAFF. The CDR3 DNA is TGTGCCAGCAGCCAAGAGTGGCAGGGGGCTACTGAAGCTTTCTTT.

The sample holds one count of this clone. The chain links TRBV4-1 to TRBJ2-1; 8 nucleotides match TRBD2. The V gene's germline CDR1 is MGHRA and CDR2 YSYEKL. This CDR3 region has 15 residues. Germline trimming cut 5 bases from V and 0 bases from J; bases unmatched to any gene: 3. CDR3: CASSSSGISYNEQFF. The CDR3, as DNA: TGCGCCAGCAGCAGTAGCGGGATCTCCTACAATGAGCAGTTCTTC.

DNA for the CDR3: TGTGCCAGCAGTGAAGCGCTGGCCAAGAACTATGGCTACACCTTC. Its protein product is CASSEALAKNYGYTF. The chain uses TRBV2 and TRBJ1-2, with D unclear. This CDR3 region has 15 residues. Germline values: CDR1 SNHLY, CDR2 FYNNEI. Between the trimmed V and J ends, which lost 0 bases and 2 bases, there was a span of 10 bases.

The rearrangement links TRBV27 to TRBJ2-1, with 7 bases fitting TRBD1. CDR3 length equals 15 residues. The J segment lost 2 bases and the V segment lost 5 bases, leaving 6 bases of the junction unmatched. Germline V lookup: CDR1 MNHEY, CDR2 SMNVEV (reference sequence). CDR3 in DNA: TGTGCCAGCAGTCTACAGGGGTACACCTACAATGAGCAGTTCTTC. As protein: CASSLQGYTYNEQFF.

The chain carries TRBV5-5 and TRBJ1-2; D is possibly TRBD1 (5 bases). The CDR3 runs to 13 residues. V dropped 4 bases and J dropped 6 bases, with 13 bases sitting between them. Germline assignment: CDR1 SGHKS and CDR2 YYEKEE (reference sequence). The CDR3 is CASSLGTLDGYTF. CDR3 nucleotide sequence: TGTGCCAGCAGCCTGGGGACTTTGGATGGCTACACCTTC.

V and J are TRBV5-4 and TRBJ1-2; D is undetermined. Germline CDR1 reads SGHNT; CDR2 reads YYREEE (reference sequence). Trimming removed 4 bases at V and 2 bases at J, with 6 bases between. This CDR3 has 12 amino acids. The CDR3 region is CASSGGNYGYTF. CDR3 DNA sequence: TGTGCCAGCAGCGGAGGGAACTATGGCTACACCTTC.

V gene TRBV28 combines with J gene TRBJ2-2, with a possible D match to TRBD1 (6 bases). The CDR3 loop spans 15 amino acids. The V gene's germline CDR1 is MDHEN and CDR2 SYDVKM. Trimming cost V 7 bases and J 1 base, with 13 bases left between them. The CDR3: CASTLTGGNTGELFF. The CDR3 nucleotides read TGTGCCAGCACCCTGACAGGTGGGAACACCGGGGAGCTGTTTTTT.

This clone was counted only a few times. The chain links TRBV27 to TRBJ1-6; 10 bases fit TRBD1. Unmatched junction bases numbered 5, after V lost 3 bases and J lost 9 bases. Germline V gives CDR1 MNHEY, CDR2 SMNVEV (reference sequence). There are 15 residues in the CDR3. CDR3 protein: CASSFDRGRGSPLHF. The CDR3 nucleotides are TGTGCCAGCAGTTTCGACAGGGGGCGCGGTTCACCCCTCCACTTT.

The V call is TRBV30, the J call TRBJ1-2; 10 bases are shared with TRBD1. Germline CDR1 is GTSNPN and CDR2 is SVGIG (reference sequence). The length of the CDR3 is 15 residues. V trimming: 0 bases; J trimming: 7 bases; junction bases outside the gene matches: 8. CDR3 loop: CAWSVPGQGRSGYTF. In DNA form, the CDR3 reads TGTGCCTGGAGTGTTCCGGGACAGGGGAGGTCTGGCTACACCTTC. Complete variable domain (other parts from reference TRBV30 and TRBJ1-2): SQTIHQWPATLVQPVGSPLSLECTVEGTSNPNLYWYRQAAGRGLQLLFYSVGIGQISSEVPQNLSASRPQDRQFILSSKKLLLSDSGFYLCAWSVPGQGRSGYTFGSGTRLTVV.

CDR3 DNA: TGTGCCAGCAGCTTACGAGCGTTTAGCACAGATACGCAGTATTTT. Its protein is CASSLRAFSTDTQYF. This rearrangement joins TRBV11-2 to TRBJ2-3; D gene uncertain. The V gene lost 2 bases and the J gene lost 0 bases, with 9 bases spanning the gap. The CDR3 is 15 amino acids. The germline CDR1 and CDR2 sequences are SGHAT and FQNNGV. Using reference TRBV11-2 and TRBJ2-3 for the parts outside the CDR3, the full variable domain is EAGVAQSPRYKIIEKRQSVAFWCNPISGHATLYWYQQILGQGPKLLIQFQNNGVVDDSQLPKDRFSAERLKGVDSTLKIQPAKLEDSAVYLCASSLRAFSTDTQYFGPGTRLTVL.